This T cell receptor (beta chain) was captured in a study of shared clonotypes between healthy human individuals. Study-level findings and limits: Roughly 5% of naive CD4 clonotypes were shared across four donors. Incompleteness in sorted-subset sequencing, despite large depth, was shown by rarefaction.

Assay used: immunoSEQ multiplex PCR; TCRdb lists only in-frame clones, some missing. The sample comprises around 1.9 million clones, more than 85% of which are singletons, and more than 1.5% rests with the top ten. It was CD45RO-negative cells, positively selected for CCR7, that made up naive CD8 cells, with terminally differentiated effector memory CD45RA+ cells excluded. Healthy HIV-negative adults with no recent acute infections or vaccinations were recruited as donors. The CDR3 extends over 15 amino acids. Losses at the gene ends were 5 bases for V and 3 bases for J; bases not matched to a gene: 8. From germline, CDR1 is MNHEY and CDR2 SMNVEV (reference sequence). In regard to this clone: Its antigen is as yet unknown. The sample has other DNA sequences that encode this CDR3 too.

The rearrangement uses TRBV27 and TRBJ2-3, with 7 bases lining up with TRBD2. The clonotype comes from a man between 18 and 29 years old in good health. Some clones in this sample may be carry-over from other donors' samples. Sequences were obtained from naive CD8+ T cells from PBMCs. CDR3 in amino acids: CASSLPGGGTDTQYF. The CDR3 coding sequence is TGTGCCAGCAGTCTCCCGGGAGGAGGTACAGATACGCAGTATTTT.